The source of this T cell receptor beta chain is a study of cytomegalovirus exposure and HLA in healthy donors. Vbeta (60) and Jbeta (13) primers were used in the PCR. Clones were read by immunoSEQ multiplex PCR, and TCRdb kept only the in-frame ones, dropping some. The sample records 170,000 or so clones, 80% to 85% being singletons. Trimming at V came to 5 bases and at J to 0 bases, leaving 4 bases not matched to a gene. The germline V gene encodes CDR1 SGHTA and CDR2 FQGTGA. The CDR3 is 15 amino acids. The sample consisted of PBMCs. The receptor was isolated from a man aged 45-60 years in good health and CMV-seronegative. The V gene is TRBV7-3, the J gene TRBJ2-5; the match to TRBD1 covers 9 bases. This chain's CDR3 is CASSPGDRDQETQYF. The CDR3 DNA sequence: TGTGCCAGCAGCCCCGGGGACAGGGACCAAGAGACCCAGTACTTC.